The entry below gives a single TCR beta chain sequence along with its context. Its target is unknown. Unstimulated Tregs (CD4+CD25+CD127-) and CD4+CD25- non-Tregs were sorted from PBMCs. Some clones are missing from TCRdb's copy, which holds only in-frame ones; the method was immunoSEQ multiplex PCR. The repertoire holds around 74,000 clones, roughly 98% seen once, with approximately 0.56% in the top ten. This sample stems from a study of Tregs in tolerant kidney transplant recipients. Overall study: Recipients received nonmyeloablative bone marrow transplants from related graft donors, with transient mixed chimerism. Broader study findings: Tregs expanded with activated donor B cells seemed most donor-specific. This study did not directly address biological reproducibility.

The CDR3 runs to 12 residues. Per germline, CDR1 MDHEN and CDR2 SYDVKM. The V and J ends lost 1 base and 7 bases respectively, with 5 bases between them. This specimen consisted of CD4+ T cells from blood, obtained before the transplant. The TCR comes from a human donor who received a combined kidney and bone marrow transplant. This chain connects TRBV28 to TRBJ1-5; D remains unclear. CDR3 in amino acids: CASSLYKQPQHF. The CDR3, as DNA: TGTGCCAGCAGTTTATACAAACAGCCCCAGCATTTT.